The 12 T cell receptor beta chains presented below share a single source sample, sequenced in a study of blood T cell repertoires in COVID-19. Sequencing used immunoSEQ multiplex PCR; TCRdb keeps in-frame clones, though not all of them. The top ten hold approximately 8% of the sample, which has fewer than 150,000 clones, about 86% seen once. Sequenced sample: peripheral blood. Source of these receptors: a man in his 70s who had recovered from COVID-19.

The gene calls are TRBV12-3 or TRBV12-4 and TRBJ1-4; no clear D gene. The CDR3 runs 13 residues. Trimming shortened V by 4 bases and J by 8 bases, and 11 bases separated the two germline ends. DNA for the CDR3: TGTGCCAGCAGTTCTTGGGAGGGCGAAAAACTGTTTTTT. This encodes CASSSWEGEKLFF.

The rearrangement joins TRBV2 to TRBJ1-1, with D possibly being TRBD1 (6 bases). The CDR3 has 15 residues. Germline CDR1 and CDR2: SNHLY and FYNNEI. V was trimmed by 3 bases and J by 4 bases, leaving 15 bases between them. The DNA for the CDR3 is TGTGCCAGCAGTGAGGACCGCAGGGGTGCCACTGAAGCTTTCTTT. Its protein is CASSEDRRGATEAFF.

The rearrangement joins TRBV3-1 (or the pseudogene TRBV3-2) to TRBJ1-2; D unclear. This CDR3 is built from 15 residues. Germline lookup yields CDR1 LGHDT and CDR2 YNNKEL (reference sequence). Trimming stripped 2 bases from V and 1 base from J, with 11 bases between. This CDR3 is CASSQLSAGNYGYTF. In DNA, the CDR3 is TGTGCCAGCAGCCAACTATCTGCCGGTAACTATGGCTACACCTTC.

The V and J genes are TRBV5-5 and TRBJ2-1; no clear D. Trimming stripped 6 bases from V and 2 bases from J, with 15 bases between. Germline CDR1 is SGHKS and CDR2 is YYEKEE (reference sequence). The CDR3 has 15 residues. CDR3 protein: CASTSVSLAYNEQFF. Written as DNA, the CDR3 is TGTGCCAGCACCAGTGTTTCCCTCGCCTACAATGAGCAGTTCTTC.

In this sample, this clone turned up once. The V and J genes are TRBV6-5 and TRBJ1-2, with 11 bases lining up with TRBD1. CDR3 length: 14 amino acids. Germline CDR1 is MNHEY and CDR2 is SVGAGI. The ends lost 6 bases at V and 4 bases at J; junction bases unmatched: 4. The CDR3 loop reads CASRPGTGGYGYTF. As DNA, the CDR3 is TGTGCCAGCAGGCCCGGGACAGGGGGCTATGGCTACACCTTC.

This chain links TRBV28 with TRBJ2-3; TRBD2 matches 8 bases. Looked up from germline, CDR1 is MDHEN and CDR2 is SYDVKM. CDR3 size: 14 residues. V shed 6 bases and J 7 bases; nucleotides not matched to a gene: 9. The CDR3, as DNA: TGTGCCAGCAGCCTAGGGACTAGTATGAATACGCAGTATTTT. It codes for CASSLGTSMNTQYF.

V usage is TRBV7-9 and J usage is TRBJ1-4, with D perhaps matching TRBD1 (6 bases). The V gene's germline CDR1 is SEHNR and CDR2 FQNEAQ (reference sequence). The ends were cut back, 1 base at V and 0 bases at J, with 12 bases in the middle. CDR3 length equals 17 residues. The CDR3 DNA reads TGTGCCAGCAGCTTAGTGGACAGATATGCAACTAATGAAAAACTGTTTTTT. Amino acid sequence: CASSLVDRYATNEKLFF.

The chain couples TRBV5-8 to TRBJ2-7; D call uncertain. V was trimmed by 6 bases and J by 3 bases, leaving 13 bases between them. Per germline, CDR1 SGHTS and CDR2 YDEGEE. This CDR3 spans 13 amino acids. In DNA form, the CDR3 reads TGTGCCAGCACCTCCCAGGCAATCTACGAGCAGTACTTC. Its translation is CASTSQAIYEQYF.

This clone has a handful of counts. The V and J genes are TRBV10-2 and TRBJ2-3; D unresolved. With 6 bases removed from V and 3 bases from J, the gap between germline ends came to 13 bases. Per the germline V gene, CDR1 is WSHSY and CDR2 is SAAADI. CDR3 length: 14 residues. CDR3 nucleotide sequence: TGCGCCAGCAGCCCTCCCCACAATACAGATACGCAGTATTTT. This gives the protein CASSPPHNTDTQYF.

The rearrangement links TRBV27 to TRBJ2-7; the D gene is possibly TRBD1 (5 bases). The CDR3 runs 14 residues. Trimming removed 6 bases from V and 5 bases from J, with 17 bases in between. CDR1 is MNHEY, CDR2 SMNVEV, per germline (reference sequence). The CDR3 coding sequence is TGTGCCAGCAGCCCCCTTGGACAAGTCCACGAGCAGTACTTC. Its protein product is CASSPLGQVHEQYF.

This clone was observed a single time. This CDR3 reads CASSYGHRHEKLFF. Here the CDR3 DNA reads TGTGCCAGCAGTTATGGGCATCGGCATGAAAAACTGTTTTTT. The rearrangement links TRBV6-5 to TRBJ1-4; D is ambiguous. The germline gives CDR1 MNHEY, CDR2 SVGAGI. The CDR3 sequence is 14 residues long. The V gene lost 3 bases and the J gene lost 6 bases, with 11 bases spanning the gap.

The CDR3 is CASTRTSYTEAFF. The CDR3 DNA sequence: TGTGCCAGCACTAGGACATCCTACACTGAAGCTTTCTTT. The chain links TRBV12-3 or TRBV12-4 to TRBJ1-1, with D perhaps TRBD1 (5 bases). Trimming removed 7 bases from V and 3 bases from J, with 12 bases in between. The length of the CDR3 is 13 residues.